This T cell receptor (beta chain) was captured by sequencing in a study of cytomegalovirus exposure and HLA in healthy donors. Findings and limits, study-wide: Analyses of presence and absence presupposed an approximately uniform sequencing depth across donors. As a later analysis showed, a missense DCLRE1C variant was linked to trimming of TCR beta V- and J-genes. Per a later analysis, 15,000 to 20,000 TCR beta sequences showed association with HLA alleles at 0.05 false discovery rate.

As regards this clone: The target antigen is unknown.

The CDR3 loop spans 14 amino acids. Germline CDR1 and CDR2: SEHNR and FQNEAQ (reference sequence). The V gene lost 6 bases and the J gene lost 5 bases, with 16 bases spanning the gap. PCR primers comprised 60 Vbeta and 13 Jbeta primers. The assay was immunoSEQ multiplex PCR, and TCRdb's table has in-frame clones only and misses some. The sample holds around 150,000 clones, about 82% seen once. The rearrangement links TRBV7-9 to TRBJ1-1, with D unclear. The TCR originated in a female donor in good health and CMV-seropositive. The sample taken for sequencing was PBMCs. In DNA form, the CDR3 reads TGTGCCAGCAGTCTGCCGGGTAGTTGGACTGAAGCTTTCTTT. Translated, it gives CASSLPGSWTEAFF.